The clone carrying this TCR beta chain has a handful of counts. What it recognizes is unknown. This record belongs to a study of beta chain features in type 1 diabetes. Regarding the study as a whole: TCRB CDR3 length was moderately but significantly reduced in all four CD4+ subsets of Type 1 diabetes patients.

Trimming left V 2 bases short and J 8 bases short, with 10 bases between. Germline CDR1 reads SGHTA; CDR2 reads FQGNSA. The CDR3 runs to 13 residues. By way of CD45RO/CCR7/CD25/CD127/CD95/CD27, the CD4+ regulatory, stem cell-like memory, central memory and naive cells were sorted. TCRB transcripts that were expressed got sequenced, as all of the isolated RNA had been reverse transcribed. Only in-frame clones appear in the TCRdb table, and some are missing; sequencing was by immunoSEQ multiplex PCR. The sample includes under 400,000 clones, 10% to 15% of them seen just once. The sample taken for sequencing was naive CD4+ T cells from blood. The clonotype was recovered from a woman under 30 with type 1 diabetes. The chain couples TRBV7-2 to TRBJ1-3, with D unresolved. The CDR3 region is CASSLSVEDTIYF. The CDR3 region has the DNA TGTGCCAGCAGCTTAAGCGTGGAGGACACCATATATTTT.